This T cell receptor (beta chain) was sequenced for a study of T cell clonotyping in hematopoietic cell transplantation. Study context: Cytoreduction preceded collection of pretransplant recipient samples. Whole-study results and caveats: CD4 and CD8 repertoire contributions could not be separated without sorting.

Measured with immunoSEQ multiplex PCR; TCRdb has only the in-frame clones, and not every one. The sample shows about 6,800 clones, around nine tenths of them seen only once. Sample time point: recipient sample about 28 days before transplant, after cytoreduction. As regards this clone: The antigen remains unidentified.

The source was peripheral blood mononuclear cells, collected before stem cell transplant. The clonotype comes from a man aged 30-40 years with acute myeloid leukemia. Some clones in this sample may be carry-over from other donors' samples.

Written as DNA, the CDR3 is TGTGCCAGCAGCGTAGGGGACTCTGGGGCCAACGTCCTGACTTTC. Its translation: CASSVGDSGANVLTF. The V call is TRBV9, the J call TRBJ2-6, with no clear D. The CDR3 is 15 amino acids. Trimming removed 0 bases at V and 0 bases at J, with 4 bases between. The germline V gene encodes CDR1 SGDLS and CDR2 YYNGEE.